This T cell receptor (beta chain) was identified during a study of blood T cell repertoires in COVID-19. Study context: Acute-phase and convalescent COVID-19 samples originated in the United States, Italy and Spain. T cells, B-cell-depleted T cells, or PBMCs provided the cDNA or gDNA that served as material.

In the original analysis: Estimated nucleated cell counts came from reference gene primer amplification. The data were produced by immunoSEQ multiplex PCR, yet TCRdb's version contains in-frame clones alone and is incomplete. V and J calls and clone size are given by that table; D and trimming were obtained from the DNA. Among 150,000 or so clones listed, around 87% were seen once. Germline CDR1 is SGHVS and CDR2 is FQNEAQ. This CDR3 has 14 amino acids. J lost 8 bases, V lost 5 bases, and 9 bases had no gene match. The sample consisted of peripheral blood. This clonotype originated in a man aged 80 or over with acute or convalescent COVID-19. The J gene is TRBJ1-1, the V gene TRBV7-8; 9 nucleotides agree with TRBD1. In DNA, the CDR3 is TGTGCCAGCAGCGGTTATACAGGGGGCGCGGAAGCTTTCTTT. Translation gives CASSGYTGGAEAFF.